This is a list of T cell receptor beta chains from one sample in a study of T-cell reconstitution after alpha-beta-depleted transplantation in children. TCRdb used MiXCR to reprocess the PCR reads, holding one entry per CDR3 protein. This table has about 610,000 distinct CDR3 sequences, about 11% appearing once. This material consisted of PBMCs from the stem cell graft donor, taken from the stem cell graft. The receptors were gathered from a human donor who donated a stem cell graft to a child with acute myeloid leukemia. The CDR3 runs from the conserved cysteine through the conserved F or W. The order of the fields is clone size, D gene, J gene, V gene, CDR3 DNA, CDR3 protein. A D gene is named only where the DNA matches it firmly. Clone size is stated in some rows and not others, as once, few, many or a class when expanded.

clone size: many; D gene: TRBD2; J gene: TRBJ2-5; V gene: TRBV20-1; CDR3 DNA: TGCAGTGCTAGATCCGCGGGACTAGCGTTAGAGACCCAGTACTTC; CDR3 protein: CSARSAGLALETQYF
clone size: NA; D gene: NA; J gene: TRBJ1-5; V gene: TRBV19; CDR3 DNA: TGTGCCAGTAGTATATGGGGTTCGGACTGCAATCAGCCCCAGCATTTT; CDR3 protein: CASSIWGSDCNQPQHF
clone size: NA; D gene: TRBD2; J gene: TRBJ2-7; V gene: TRBV2; CDR3 DNA: TGTGCCAGTTCCGGACTAGCGGGAGGATACGAGCAGTACTTC; CDR3 protein: CASSGLAGGYEQYF
clone size: many; D gene: NA; J gene: TRBJ2-1; V gene: TRBV7-2; CDR3 DNA: TGTGCCAGCAGCTTAGTGGGGACTTACAATGAGCAGTTCTTC; CDR3 protein: CASSLVGTYNEQFF
clone size: NA; D gene: TRBD1; J gene: TRBJ1-5; V gene: TRBV20-1; CDR3 DNA: TGCAGTGCCACGCGGGGACAGGGGGGCAATCAGCCCCAGCATTTT; CDR3 protein: CSATRGQGGNQPQHF
clone size: few; D gene: TRBD2; J gene: TRBJ2-3; V gene: TRBV14; CDR3 DNA: TGTGCCAGCAGCCAAGATACCTCTTGGCTAGCGGGAGGAACAGATACGCAGTATTTT; CDR3 protein: CASSQDTSWLAGGTDTQYF
clone size: few; D gene: TRBD2; J gene: TRBJ2-5; V gene: TRBV20-1; CDR3 DNA: TGCAGTGCTGGAGCTCTAGCGGGAGTTGTAGAGACCCAGTACTTC; CDR3 protein: CSAGALAGVVETQYF
clone size: few; D gene: TRBD2; J gene: TRBJ2-7; V gene: TRBV6-2/TRBV6-3; CDR3 DNA: TGTGCCAGCAGACTTGCGGGAGTCTTCGGCGAGCAGTACTTC; CDR3 protein: CASRLAGVFGEQYF
clone size: NA; D gene: NA; J gene: TRBJ2-1; V gene: TRBV5-5; CDR3 DNA: TGTGCCAGCAGCTTGAATCGAGACAATGAGCAGTTCTTC; CDR3 protein: CASSLNRDNEQFF
clone size: few; D gene: NA; J gene: TRBJ2-7; V gene: TRBV6-2/TRBV6-3; CDR3 DNA: TGTGCCGCCCCGGTGGGATCTAGGCACTACGAGCAGTACTTC; CDR3 protein: CAAPVGSRHYEQYF
clone size: many; D gene: TRBD2; J gene: TRBJ2-1; V gene: TRBV6-4; CDR3 DNA: TGTGCCAGCAGTCTTCTCCCTAGCGGGATGGGCAATGAGCAGTTCTTC; CDR3 protein: CASSLLPSGMGNEQFF
clone size: NA; D gene: NA; J gene: TRBJ2-2; V gene: TRBV24-1; CDR3 DNA: TGTGCCACCAGTGATTTGCCGGGGTCCGGGGAGCTGTTTTTT; CDR3 protein: CATSDLPGSGELFF
clone size: NA; D gene: NA; J gene: TRBJ2-1; V gene: TRBV12-3/TRBV12-4; CDR3 DNA: TGTGCCAGCACCGGGGACGTAAACAATGAGCAGTTCTTC; CDR3 protein: CASTGDVNNEQFF
clone size: many; D gene: TRBD1; J gene: TRBJ2-4; V gene: TRBV20-1; CDR3 DNA: TGCAGTGCTAGCGAACCCAGGGGGCGCGAAAACATTCAGTACTTC; CDR3 protein: CSASEPRGRENIQYF
clone size: many; D gene: TRBD1; J gene: TRBJ2-7; V gene: TRBV12-3/TRBV12-4; CDR3 DNA: TGTGCCAGCACACGAGACAGGGGCGAGCAGTACTTC; CDR3 protein: CASTRDRGEQYF
clone size: many; D gene: TRBD2; J gene: TRBJ2-5; V gene: TRBV20-1; CDR3 DNA: TGCGCGCCTAGACTAGCGGGAGGGGGAGAGACCCAGTACTTC; CDR3 protein: CAPRLAGGGETQYF
clone size: few; D gene: TRBD1; J gene: TRBJ1-3; V gene: TRBV5-1; CDR3 DNA: TGCGCCAGCAGACGAGAGGGGGCCGGAAACACCATATATTTT; CDR3 protein: CASRREGAGNTIYF
clone size: few; D gene: NA; J gene: TRBJ2-1; V gene: TRBV6-2/TRBV6-3; CDR3 DNA: TGTGCCAGCGTACGGACCGCATCCCCCAATGAGCAGTTCTTC; CDR3 protein: CASVRTASPNEQFF
clone size: NA; D gene: TRBD2; J gene: TRBJ2-3; V gene: TRBV5-1; CDR3 DNA: TGCGCCAGCAGCCCCTCGGGGGGTACTAGCACAGATACGCAGTATTTT; CDR3 protein: CASSPSGGTSTDTQYF
clone size: NA; D gene: TRBD2; J gene: TRBJ2-1; V gene: TRBV20-1; CDR3 DNA: TGCAGTGCTAGAGACCCTTTCAGACTAGCGGGGGAGGGGGAGCAGTTCTTC; CDR3 protein: CSARDPFRLAGEGEQFF
clone size: many; D gene: NA; J gene: TRBJ1-1; V gene: TRBV27; CDR3 DNA: TGTGCCAGCAGTTTCGGGGGGGTGAACACTGAAGCTTTCTTT; CDR3 protein: CASSFGGVNTEAFF
clone size: few; D gene: NA; J gene: TRBJ2-5; V gene: TRBV6-1; CDR3 DNA: TGTGCCAGCACCTCCCTACGAGGGTACCAAGAGACCCAGTACTTC; CDR3 protein: CASTSLRGYQETQYF
clone size: many; D gene: NA; J gene: TRBJ1-2; V gene: TRBV25-1; CDR3 DNA: TGTGCCAGCAGTGAATCCTCCTATGGCTACACCTTC; CDR3 protein: CASSESSYGYTF
clone size: NA; D gene: NA; J gene: TRBJ1-2; V gene: TRBV7-2; CDR3 DNA: TGTGCCAGCAGCCCCCCTGGGGGCTATGGCTACACCTTC; CDR3 protein: CASSPPGGYGYTF
clone size: NA; D gene: TRBD2; J gene: TRBJ2-1; V gene: TRBV5-1; CDR3 DNA: TGCGCCAGCAGCCTTCGAGCGGGAGTGTCGGATGAGCAGTTCTTC; CDR3 protein: CASSLRAGVSDEQFF
clone size: many; D gene: NA; J gene: TRBJ2-2; V gene: TRBV12-3/TRBV12-4; CDR3 DNA: TGTGCCAGCAGTTTGTTTCGAACCACCGGGGAGCTGTTTTTT; CDR3 protein: CASSLFRTTGELFF
clone size: NA; D gene: NA; J gene: TRBJ1-1; V gene: TRBV7-2; CDR3 DNA: TGTGCCAGCAGCTCCTGGCGGGACCTAAACACTGAAGCTTTCTTT; CDR3 protein: CASSSWRDLNTEAFF
clone size: few; D gene: NA; J gene: TRBJ2-7; V gene: TRBV5-1; CDR3 DNA: TGCGCCAGCACCTCGGAGGGGGCCTACGAGCAGTACTTC; CDR3 protein: CASTSEGAYEQYF
clone size: NA; D gene: NA; J gene: TRBJ2-4; V gene: TRBV6-2/TRBV6-3; CDR3 DNA: TGTGCCAGCAGTTCTTGGACGAGCCCCCTCCAGGCAGGATCTGATGCCAAAAACATTCAGTACTTC; CDR3 protein: CASSSWTSPLQAGSDAKNIQYF
clone size: many; D gene: NA; J gene: TRBJ2-2; V gene: TRBV7-3; CDR3 DNA: TGTGCCAGCAGCCCACAGAACACCGGGGAGCTGTTTTTT; CDR3 protein: CASSPQNTGELFF
clone size: few; D gene: NA; J gene: TRBJ2-2; V gene: TRBV2; CDR3 DNA: TGTGCCAGCAGCCAAACTAGCGGGGAGCTGTTTTTT; CDR3 protein: CASSQTSGELFF
clone size: NA; D gene: NA; J gene: TRBJ2-2; V gene: TRBV10-3; CDR3 DNA: TGTGCCATCGGGGGTCGACCCCTTGGGGACACCGGGGAGCTGTTTTTT; CDR3 protein: CAIGGRPLGDTGELFF
clone size: few; D gene: NA; J gene: TRBJ2-3; V gene: TRBV18; CDR3 DNA: TGTGCCAGCTCTACGATAGGAGATACGCAGTATTTT; CDR3 protein: CASSTIGDTQYF
clone size: NA; D gene: NA; J gene: TRBJ1-2; V gene: TRBV28; CDR3 DNA: TGTGCCAGCAGTTTGGTCGCGGGGTCCTATGGCTACACCTTC; CDR3 protein: CASSLVAGSYGYTF
clone size: few; D gene: NA; J gene: TRBJ2-7; V gene: TRBV11-2; CDR3 DNA: TGTGCCAGCAGCTTACTCAGGGGCAGGGACTACGAGCAGTACTTC; CDR3 protein: CASSLLRGRDYEQYF